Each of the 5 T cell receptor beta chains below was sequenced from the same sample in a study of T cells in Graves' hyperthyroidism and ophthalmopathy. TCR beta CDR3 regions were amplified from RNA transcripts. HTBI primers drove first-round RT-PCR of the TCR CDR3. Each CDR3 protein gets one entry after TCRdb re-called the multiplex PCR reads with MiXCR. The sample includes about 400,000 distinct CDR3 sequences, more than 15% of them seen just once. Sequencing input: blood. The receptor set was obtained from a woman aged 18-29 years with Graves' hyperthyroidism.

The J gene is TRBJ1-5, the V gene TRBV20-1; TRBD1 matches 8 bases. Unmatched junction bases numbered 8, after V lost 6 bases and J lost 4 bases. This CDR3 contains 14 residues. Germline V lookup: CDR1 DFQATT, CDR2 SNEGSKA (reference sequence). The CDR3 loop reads CSASRGPGNQPQHF. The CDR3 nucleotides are TGCAGTGCGAGCAGGGGGCCGGGGAATCAGCCCCAGCATTTT.

The CDR3 loop is CASSVVLTGELFF. CDR3 nucleotides: TGTGCCAGCAGCGTAGTGCTCACCGGGGAGCTGTTTTTT. This rearrangement joins TRBV9 to TRBJ2-2; D remains ambiguous. Trimming removed 0 bases from V and 4 bases from J, with 4 bases in between. The germline gives CDR1 SGDLS, CDR2 YYNGEE. This CDR3 is built from 13 residues.

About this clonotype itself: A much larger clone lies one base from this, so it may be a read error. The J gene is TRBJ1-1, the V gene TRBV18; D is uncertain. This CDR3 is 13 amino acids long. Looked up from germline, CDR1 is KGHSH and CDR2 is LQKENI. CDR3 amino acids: CASSTDRNTEVFF. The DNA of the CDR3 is TGTGCCAGCTCGACCGATCGAAACACTGAAGTTTTCTTT.

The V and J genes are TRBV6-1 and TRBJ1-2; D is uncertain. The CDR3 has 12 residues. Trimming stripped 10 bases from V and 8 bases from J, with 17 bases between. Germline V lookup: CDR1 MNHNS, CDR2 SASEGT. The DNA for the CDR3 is TGTGCCATCAGCGGGCCCCGTGGAGGCTACACCTTC. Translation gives CAISGPRGGYTF.

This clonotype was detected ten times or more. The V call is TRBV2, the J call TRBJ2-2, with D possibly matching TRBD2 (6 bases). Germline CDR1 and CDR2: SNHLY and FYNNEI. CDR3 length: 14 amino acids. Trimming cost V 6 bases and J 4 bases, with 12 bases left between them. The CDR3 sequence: CASSDGGATGELFF. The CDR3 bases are TGTGCCAGCAGCGATGGAGGGGCCACCGGGGAGCTGTTTTTT.